One TCR beta chain is described in this entry. Its cognate antigen is unknown. The sample belongs to a study of cytomegalovirus exposure and HLA in healthy donors. Background on the study: The approximately 120 validation repertoires and the approximately 630 first-cohort repertoires shared a platform, a later analysis reported. Findings of the study overall: The CMV antigen specificity of a few CMV-associated chains was confirmed through in vitro analysis. It was about 150 TCR beta chains that were listed as cytomegalovirus-associated.

Libraries were prepared by immunoSEQ multiplex PCR; TCRdb keeps only in-frame clonotypes and omits some of them. The sample comprises fewer than 200,000 clones, approximately 87% of which are singletons, and approximately 5% rests with the top ten. CDR3 size: 10 residues. V lost 10 bases to trimming and J lost 0 bases, with 3 bases between them. The germline CDR1 and CDR2 sequences are MDHEN and SYDVKM. The specimen sequenced was PBMCs. The V call is TRBV28, the J call TRBJ1-2; unclear D gene. The sequence was obtained from a woman aged 25-40 years in good health and CMV-seronegative. CDR3 in amino acids: CATSNYGYTF. CDR3 coding DNA: TGTGCCACTTCTAACTATGGCTACACCTTC.